This T cell receptor beta chain was sequenced in a study of T cells in Graves' hyperthyroidism and ophthalmopathy. Study findings and constraints: The model's output predicted ophthalmopathy at a median of approximately 6.5 months prior to onset. Researchers found most expanded thyroid clonotypes above 0.001 in blood as well.

The CDR3 regions of TCR beta were amplified from RNA transcripts. A set of HTBI primers served as the primers for a first-round RT-PCR of the TCR CDR3. TCRdb recomputed calls from the multiplex PCR reads with MiXCR, one row per CDR3 protein. The table records approximately 610,000 distinct CDR3 sequences, about 15% of them present only once. Ophthalmopathy cases met thresholds of Clinical Activity Score at least 3, NOSPECS grade at least 4 and duration under 3 months. In its sample, this clonotype was seen a few times. Its specificity is not known. This CDR3 region has 13 residues. Germline CDR1 is LGHDT and CDR2 is YNNKEL (reference sequence). The V end was cut by 6 bases, the J end by 2 bases, with 10 bases between.

The TCR comes from a woman aged 40 to 50 with Graves' ophthalmopathy. The chain has TRBV3-1 and TRBJ1-2; no definite D call. Sequencing was carried out using blood. CDR3 DNA sequence: TGTGCCAGCAGTCATACAGAGAACTATGGCTACACCTTC. Translation gives CASSHTENYGYTF. The full variable domain, rest sourced from reference TRBV3-1 and TRBJ1-2, is DTAVSQTPKYLVTQMGNDKSIKCEQNLGHDTMYWYKQDSKKFLKIMFSYNNKELIINETVPNRFSPKSPDKAHLNLHINSLELGDSAVYFCASSHTENYGYTFGSGTRLTVV.